Given below is one T cell receptor beta chain in context. Its antigen is not identified. This specimen belongs to a study of glioma-infiltrating T cells after dendritic cell vaccination. Germline V gene lookup returns CDR1 KGHSH and CDR2 LQKENI. The CDR3 extends over 14 amino acids. Trimming removed 6 bases at V and 1 base at J, with 12 bases between. Study observations and caveats: Only a small number of patients had complete blood and tumor samples. Estimated pretreatment TIL content predicted outcome after dendritic cell vaccination.

TCRdb's copy holds only in-frame clones and misses some; the assay was immunoSEQ multiplex PCR. The profile shows tens of thousands of clones, 85% of them singletons. Sequenced here: blood, sampled before dendritic cell vaccination. The chain recombines TRBV18 with TRBJ1-1, with D possibly being TRBD1 (5 bases). This TCR derives from a human donor with glioblastoma. DNA of the CDR3: TGTGCCAGCTCTTCAGGGTTTTCGAACACTGAAGCTTTCTTT. It specifies CASSSGFSNTEAFF.